What follows are 10 T cell receptor beta chains derived from one specimen sequenced in a study of Ad26.COV2.S vaccination and SARS-CoV-2 variants (dated by TCRdb to the early 2020s). What this sample's time point label stands for: individuals recovered from natural SARS-CoV-2 infection. The library was made by the immunoSEQ multiplex PCR assay. TCRdb limited this immuneACCESS table to in-frame rearrangements with V and J called. A share of clones is missing; checked studies link under half to unresolved V genes, and the rest is unexplained. This sample gives 150,000 to 200,000 clones in total; approximately 88% of them show up just once. Approximately 6% of the sample goes to the ten largest clones. The sample consisted of peripheral blood, taken after recovery from COVID-19. Every receptor here comes from a human donor who had recovered from COVID-19.

This chain joins TRBV28 and TRBJ2-7; the match to TRBD2 covers 8 bases. The V segment lost 5 bases and the J segment 1 base; nucleotides outside the gene matches: 7. From germline, CDR1 is MDHEN and CDR2 SYDVKM. The CDR3 has 15 amino acids. This CDR3 reads CASSLGERESYEQYF. The CDR3 DNA reads TGTGCCAGCAGTCTCGGGGAGCGGGAGTCCTACGAGCAGTACTTC. The variable domain in full, with the rest retrieved from reference TRBV28 and TRBJ2-7, is DVKVTQSSRYLVKRTGEKVFLECVQDMDHENMFWYRQDPGLGLRLIYFSYDVKMKEKGDIPEGYSVSREKKERFSLILESASTNQTSMYLCASSLGERESYEQYFGPGTRLTVT.

This rearrangement joins TRBV3-1 (or the pseudogene TRBV3-2) to TRBJ1-5; D call uncertain. Germline lookup yields CDR1 LGHDT and CDR2 YNNKEL (reference sequence). The CDR3 length is 14 residues. V lost 3 bases to trimming and J lost 0 bases, with 6 bases between them. CDR3 DNA sequence: TGTGCCAGCAGCCATACCTATAGCAATCAGCCCCAGCATTTT. Translated, it gives CASSHTYSNQPQHF.

Comment on this clone: Other DNA sequences within the sample encode an identical CDR3. Here the CDR3 DNA reads TGCAGCGTGCGGCGGCAGACGAACACCGGGGAGCTGTTTTTT. Amino acids: CSVRRQTNTGELFF. The chain combines TRBV29-1 with TRBJ2-2; D is undetermined. The length of the CDR3 is 14 residues. The V gene's germline CDR1 is SQVTM and CDR2 ANQGSEA. V lost 6 bases to trimming and J lost 0 bases, with 11 bases between them.

The chain links TRBV18 to TRBJ2-1; TRBD1 agrees at 10 bases. J gave up 6 bases and V 6 bases, and 8 bases lay outside the gene matches. CDR3 length: 15 amino acids. Germline V gene sequence: CDR1 KGHSH, CDR2 LQKENI. CDR3 DNA: TGTGCCAGCTCGTTCGACAGGGGGCGCAGCAATGAGCAGTTCTTC. Its translation is CASSFDRGRSNEQFF.

The chain links TRBV6-5 to TRBJ1-1; TRBD1 is a possible D gene (5 bases). This CDR3 is built from 15 residues. Trimming left V 0 bases short and J 0 bases short, with 8 bases between. Germline V gene lookup returns CDR1 MNHEY and CDR2 SVGAGI. The CDR3 DNA is TGTGCCAGCAGTTACTCTCCGGGGGTGAACACTGAAGCTTTCTTT. Translation gives CASSYSPGVNTEAFF.

The chain carries TRBV6-6 and TRBJ1-1; maybe TRBD1 (6 bases). From germline, CDR1 is MNHNY and CDR2 SVGAGI (reference sequence). The CDR3 runs to 16 residues. Trimming cost V 2 bases and J 4 bases, with 17 bases left between them. CDR3 DNA: TGTGCCAGCAGTTACCTATACGAGGGGGTGAGCACTGAAGCTTTCTTT. This translates into CASSYLYEGVSTEAFF.

J is TRBJ2-1 and V is TRBV6-1, with TRBD1 matching 8 bases. The V and J ends lost 0 bases and 7 bases, in that order; junction bases with no gene match: 8. This CDR3 is built from 16 residues. CDR1 and CDR2 (germline): MNHNS, SASEGT. CDR3 residues: CASSEAGRGPKNEQFF. The CDR3 coding sequence is TGTGCCAGCAGTGAAGCAGGCAGGGGGCCTAAGAATGAGCAGTTCTTC.

The genes are TRBV10-2 and TRBJ2-1, with TRBD1 matching over 8 bases. Germline V lookup: CDR1 WSHSY, CDR2 SAAADI. The CDR3 contains 15 residues. After removal of 0 bases from V and 7 bases from J, the junction contained 5 bases not matched to a gene. The CDR3 sequence: CASSESPGGMNEQFF. CDR3 nucleotide sequence: TGCGCCAGCAGTGAGTCTCCAGGGGGCATGAATGAGCAGTTCTTC.

The chain uses TRBV19 and TRBJ1-5; 7 nucleotides match TRBD1. Germline V lookup: CDR1 LNHDA, CDR2 SQIVND (reference sequence). V lost 8 bases, J lost 8 bases, and 6 bases stayed unmatched. The CDR3 is made up of 12 amino acids. The CDR3, as DNA: TGTGCCAGTGCAGGGGGGTTTGAGCCCCAGCATTTT. This translates into CASAGGFEPQHF. Full variable domain (missing parts from reference TRBV19 and TRBJ1-5): DGGITQSPKYLFRKEGQNVTLSCEQNLNHDAMYWYRQDPGQGLRLIYYSQIVNDFQKGDIAEGYSVSREKKESFPLTVTSAQKNPTAFYLCASAGGFEPQHFGDGTRLSIL.

V gene TRBV6-5 combines with J gene TRBJ2-5; no reliable D call. CDR1 is MNHEY and CDR2 is SVGAGI in the germline V gene. V gave up 6 bases and J gave up 3 bases, with 2 bases separating them. This CDR3 region has 10 residues. CDR3 amino acids: CASREETQYF. DNA of the CDR3: TGTGCCAGCAGGGAAGAGACCCAGTACTTC.